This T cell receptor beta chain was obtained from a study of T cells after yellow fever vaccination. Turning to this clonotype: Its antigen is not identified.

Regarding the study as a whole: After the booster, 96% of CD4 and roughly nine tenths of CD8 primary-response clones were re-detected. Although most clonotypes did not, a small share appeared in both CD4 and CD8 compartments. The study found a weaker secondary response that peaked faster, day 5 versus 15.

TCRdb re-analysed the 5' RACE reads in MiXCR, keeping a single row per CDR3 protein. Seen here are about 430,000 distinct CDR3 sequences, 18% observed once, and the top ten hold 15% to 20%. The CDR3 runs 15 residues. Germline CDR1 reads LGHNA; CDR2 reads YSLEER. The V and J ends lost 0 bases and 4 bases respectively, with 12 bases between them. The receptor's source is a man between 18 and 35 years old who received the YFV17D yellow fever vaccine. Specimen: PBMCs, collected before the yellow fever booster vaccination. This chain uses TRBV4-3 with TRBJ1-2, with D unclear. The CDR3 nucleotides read TGCGCCAGCAGCCAAGATCTCTCGCTGAGCTATGGCTACACCTTC. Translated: CASSQDLSLSYGYTF.